The 27 T cell receptor beta chains below all came from one sample that was sequenced in a study of shared clonotypes between healthy human individuals. Libraries were prepared by immunoSEQ multiplex PCR; TCRdb keeps only in-frame clonotypes and omits some of them. The table shows about 580,000 clones, with 95% to 98% occurring only once. Cells designated naive CD8 were CD45RO-negative and were positively selected for CCR7, with terminally differentiated effector memory CD45RA+ cells excluded. The material sequenced was naive CD8+ T cells sorted from blood. The receptors shown here come from a young man in good health.

This chain connects TRBV5-4 to TRBJ2-1; 8 positions agree with TRBD2. The CDR3 runs 16 residues. CDR1 SGHNT and CDR2 YYREEE come from the germline V gene (reference sequence). Trimming took 0 bases from V and 6 from J; bases not matched to a gene: 8. As DNA, the CDR3 is TGTGCCAGCAGCTTGGCCCCGGGAGGGAGTGGCAATGAGCAGTTCTTC. It translates to CASSLAPGGSGNEQFF.

CDR3 region: CASSPATSSTDTQYF. In nucleotides, the CDR3 is TGTGCCAGCTCACCAGCGACTAGTTCCACAGATACGCAGTATTTT. The J gene is TRBJ2-3, the V gene TRBV18, with D possibly being TRBD2 (6 bases). The V and J ends lost 2 bases and 2 bases respectively, with 11 bases between them. Germline lookup yields CDR1 KGHSH and CDR2 LQKENI. CDR3 size: 15 residues.

The chain recombines TRBV7-6 with TRBJ2-3, with unresolved D. CDR1 and CDR2 (germline): SGHVS, FNYEAQ. The length of the CDR3 is 15 residues. Deletions cut 2 bases from V and 1 base from J, with 10 bases between. The CDR3: CASSLLTARTDTQYF. The CDR3 bases are TGTGCCAGCAGCTTACTTACAGCGCGCACAGATACGCAGTATTTT.

The chain uses TRBV5-6 and TRBJ1-1, with TRBD1 as a possible D gene (5 bases). This CDR3 region has 18 residues. The germline V and J ends were trimmed by 0 bases and 4 bases, with 22 bases remaining between them. Germline V lookup: CDR1 SGHDT, CDR2 YYEEEE. CDR3 in amino acids: CASSLDAAGPVIFTEAFF. The CDR3 coding sequence is TGTGCCAGCAGCTTGGATGCGGCAGGGCCAGTGATATTCACTGAAGCTTTCTTT.

CDR3 sequence: CASSLGLSGRGTTDTQYF. The DNA for the CDR3 is TGCGCCAGCAGCTTGGGACTTAGCGGACGGGGGACCACAGATACGCAGTATTTT. This chain links TRBV5-1 with TRBJ2-3, with D perhaps matching TRBD2 (6 bases). Trimming shortened V by 0 bases and J by 2 bases, and 19 bases separated the two germline ends. The germline CDR1 and CDR2 sequences are SGHRS and YFSETQ. This CDR3 comprises 18 residues.

V usage is TRBV9 and J usage is TRBJ1-5; D is unclear. V was cut by 0 bases and J by 3 bases, with 10 bases left in between. The CDR3 runs 15 residues. Germline CDR1 reads SGDLS; CDR2 reads YYNGEE. The CDR3 loop is CASSVGSGFNQPQHF. Here the CDR3 DNA reads TGTGCCAGCAGCGTAGGGTCGGGGTTCAATCAGCCCCAGCATTTT.

The chain has TRBV11-3 and TRBJ2-1, with 7 positions matching TRBD1. Losses at the gene ends were 3 bases for V and 0 bases for J; bases not matched to a gene: 5. The CDR3 is 16 residues long. CDR1 SGHNT and CDR2 YENEEA come from the germline V gene. DNA for the CDR3: TGTGCCAGCAGCTTGAACCCAGGGGGCTCCTACAATGAGCAGTTCTTC. This encodes CASSLNPGGSYNEQFF.

This chain connects TRBV7-9 to TRBJ2-3; 15 nucleotides line up with TRBD2. Trimming removed 5 bases from V and 7 bases from J; junction bases left unmatched: 16. The CDR3 runs to 19 residues. Per the germline V gene, CDR1 is SEHNR and CDR2 is FQNEAQ (reference sequence). Here the CDR3 reads CASSQDRPGLAGGLHTQYF. The CDR3 DNA is TGTGCCAGCAGCCAAGACCGGCCGGGACTAGCGGGAGGCCTACATACGCAGTATTTT. Full variable domain (rest looked up from reference TRBV7-9 and TRBJ2-3): DTGVSQNPRHKITKRGQNVTFRCDPISEHNRLYWYRQTLGQGPEFLTYFQNEAQLEKSRLLSDRFSAERPKGSFSTLEIQRTEQGDSAMYLCASSQDRPGLAGGLHTQYFGPGTRLTVL.

In regard to this clone: Different DNA sequences within this sample yield the same CDR3. The chain couples TRBV7-2 to TRBJ2-7, with TRBD2 identical over 11 bases. This CDR3 region has 14 residues. Unmatched junction bases numbered 1, after V lost 3 bases and J lost 3 bases. The V gene's germline CDR1 is SGHTA and CDR2 FQGNSA. CDR3 amino acids: CASSFGLAGYEQYF. CDR3 bases: TGTGCCAGCAGCTTTGGACTAGCGGGCTACGAGCAGTACTTC.

The chain carries TRBV27 and TRBJ1-4; TRBD1 agrees at 7 bases. V was pared by 6 bases and J by 3 bases, with 7 bases of the junction left unmatched. The CDR3 totals 15 residues. Germline CDR1 and CDR2: MNHEY and SMNVEV (reference sequence). CDR3 DNA sequence: TGTGCCAGCAGATCTTGGACAGGACCTAATGAAAAACTGTTTTTT. This translates into CASRSWTGPNEKLFF.

The chain is built from TRBV6-1 and TRBJ2-7; D may be TRBD1 or TRBD2 (6 bases each). With 7 bases removed from V and 2 bases from J, the gap between germline ends came to 12 bases. Germline CDR1 reads MNHNS; CDR2 reads SASEGT. CDR3 length: 13 residues. The CDR3 region is CASIPGAPYEQYF. The CDR3 region has the DNA TGTGCCAGCATTCCGGGGGCCCCCTACGAGCAGTACTTC.

J is TRBJ2-6 and V is TRBV5-1; D is perhaps TRBD1 (6 bases). Germline assignment: CDR1 SGHRS and CDR2 YFSETQ. There are 17 residues in the CDR3. V shed 3 bases and J shed 0 bases, with 13 bases lying between them. CDR3 protein: CASSSGTPSSGANVLTF. CDR3 bases: TGCGCCAGCAGCTCAGGGACACCATCCTCTGGGGCCAACGTCCTGACTTTC. The whole variable domain, filled in from reference TRBV5-1 and TRBJ2-6, reads KAGVTQTPRYLIKTRGQQVTLSCSPISGHRSVSWYQQTPGQGLQFLFEYFSETQRNKGNFPGRFSGRQFSNSRSEMNVSTLELGDSALYLCASSSGTPSSGANVLTFGAGSRLTVL.

As DNA, the CDR3 is TGCAGCGCTTATCACAGGGTTGGACTGTTTTTT. Translation: CSAYHRVGLFF. The chain is built from TRBV29-1 and TRBJ1-4; a weak D match, TRBD1 (6 bases). The V end lost 7 bases, the J end lost 13 bases, and 16 bases lay between the germline ends. The CDR3 spans 11 residues. Germline-derived CDR1 and CDR2 are SQVTM and ANQGSEA. Using reference TRBV29-1 and TRBJ1-4 for the parts outside the CDR3, the full variable domain is SAVISQKPSRDICQRGTSLTIQCQVDSQVTMMFWYRQQPGQSLTLIATANQGSEATYESGFVIDKFPISRPNLTFSTLTVSNMSPEDSSIYLCSAYHRVGLFFGSGTQLSVL.

The chain couples TRBV5-8 to TRBJ2-5, with D perhaps matching TRBD2 (5 bases). Trimming pared 0 bases from V and 5 bases from J, leaving 11 bases between. Germline CDR1 and CDR2: SGHTS and YDEGEE. The CDR3 covers 14 residues. CDR3 sequence reads: CASSLAGYRETQYF. DNA for the CDR3: TGTGCCAGCAGCTTGGCGGGGTATCGGGAGACCCAGTACTTC. Complete variable domain (other parts from reference TRBV5-8 and TRBJ2-5): EAGVTQSPTHLIKTRGQQATLRCSPISGHTSVYWYQQALGLGLQFLLWYDEGEERNRGNFPPRFSGRQFPNYSSELNVNALELEDSALYLCASSLAGYRETQYFGPGTRLLVL.

This chain joins TRBV7-9 and TRBJ2-2; a possible D gene is TRBD2 (5 bases). This CDR3 has 13 amino acids. Germline V gene sequence: CDR1 SEHNR, CDR2 FQNEAQ (reference sequence). Trimming left V 3 bases short and J 5 bases short, with 7 bases between. The chain's CDR3 is CASSFGGTGELFF. CDR3 nucleotides: TGTGCCAGCAGCTTTGGAGGTACCGGGGAGCTGTTTTTT.

This chain joins TRBV14 and TRBJ2-1; unclear D gene. V was trimmed by 1 base and J by 7 bases, leaving 8 bases between them. Germline values: CDR1 SGHDN, CDR2 FVKESK. The CDR3 runs 13 residues. CDR3 in DNA: TGTGCCAGCAGCCAAGTATGGGGTAATGAGCAGTTCTTC. Translating gives CASSQVWGNEQFF.

The chain combines TRBV9 with TRBJ2-7; D is perhaps TRBD1 (5 bases). Germline CDR1 reads SGDLS; CDR2 reads YYNGEE. Trimming removed 0 bases at V and 3 bases at J, with 13 bases between. CDR3 length: 15 amino acids. The CDR3 region has the DNA TGTGCCAGCAGCGTAGGGACACAAATCGGCTACGAGCAGTACTTC. It yields the protein CASSVGTQIGYEQYF.

Worth noting for this clone: Other nucleotide sequences from this sample produce the same CDR3. The rearrangement uses TRBV27 and TRBJ2-2; D is undetermined. The CDR3 length is 13 residues. CDR1 is MNHEY, CDR2 SMNVEV, per germline (reference sequence). The V end lost 2 bases, the J end lost 5 bases, and 6 bases lay between the germline ends. CDR3 in DNA: TGTGCCAGCAGTTTACTACCGACCGGGGAGCTGTTTTTT. Its protein is CASSLLPTGELFF.

The chain couples TRBV19 to TRBJ1-2; 8 bases are a match to TRBD1. The CDR3 consists of 13 residues. After removal of 3 bases from V and 7 bases from J, the junction contained 4 bases not matched to a gene. Germline CDR1 and CDR2: LNHDA and SQIVND (reference sequence). This CDR3 is CASSIWGQVGYTF. The CDR3, as DNA: TGTGCCAGTAGTATCTGGGGACAGGTTGGCTACACCTTC.

The chain combines TRBV20-1 with TRBJ2-1; D unclear. Trimming cost V 0 bases and J 5 bases, with 2 bases left between them. This CDR3 spans 11 amino acids. Germline CDR1 and CDR2: DFQATT and SNEGSKA (reference sequence). In nucleotides, the CDR3 is TGCAGTGCTAGAGAGAACAATGAGCAGTTCTTC. As protein: CSARENNEQFF.

The CDR3 DNA reads TGTGCCAGCAGCTTACAGACTAGCGGGAGTTTACATGAGCAGTTCTTC. It translates to CASSLQTSGSLHEQFF. The chain combines TRBV11-2 with TRBJ2-1, with 12 bases fitting TRBD2. There are 16 residues in the CDR3. The germline gives CDR1 SGHAT, CDR2 FQNNGV. V lost 2 bases and J lost 8; bases outside the gene matches: 7.

This chain joins TRBV7-9 and TRBJ2-1; 12 bases line up with TRBD1. The CDR3 covers 15 residues. J was trimmed by 8 bases and V by 5 bases; bases with no gene match: 7. Germline-derived CDR1 and CDR2 are SEHNR and FQNEAQ (reference sequence). The DNA of the CDR3 is TGTGCCAGCAGCAAGGGGGACAGGGGGCGAGATGAGCAGTTCTTC. Its protein is CASSKGDRGRDEQFF.

This chain joins TRBV5-1 and TRBJ2-7; D is uncertain. The CDR3 is 13 amino acids. V lost 1 base to trimming and J lost 7 bases, with 12 bases between them. Germline lookup yields CDR1 SGHRS and CDR2 YFSETQ. As DNA, the CDR3 is TGCGCCAGCAGCTTGCTAGGAATGGAGGAGCAGTACTTC. It yields the protein CASSLLGMEEQYF.

The chain couples TRBV7-9 to TRBJ2-5; D gene uncertain. V was clipped by 2 bases and J by 2 bases, with 9 bases between them. Per germline, CDR1 SEHNR and CDR2 FQNEAQ (reference sequence). The CDR3 has 14 residues. The CDR3 nucleotides read TGTGCCAGCAGCTTAATTTGGCGACAAGAGACCCAGTACTTC. Translation: CASSLIWRQETQYF.

The chain joins TRBV4-1 to TRBJ1-5; D gene ambiguous. V shed 6 bases and J shed 5 bases, with 17 bases lying between them. Germline CDR1 is MGHRA and CDR2 is YSYEKL. This CDR3 contains 15 residues. In DNA form, the CDR3 reads TGCGCCAGCAGTTCACGGGCCTCCCCGGATCAGCCCCAGCATTTT. Translating gives CASSSRASPDQPQHF.

The chain is built from TRBV6-6 and TRBJ2-3; TRBD2 aligns across 7 bases. The V gene's germline CDR1 is MNHNY and CDR2 SVGAGI (reference sequence). V was pared by 0 bases and J by 0 bases, with 3 bases of the junction left unmatched. CDR3 length: 16 residues. DNA for the CDR3: TGTGCCAGCAGTTACTCGTCTAGCGGAAGCACAGATACGCAGTATTTT. It specifies CASSYSSSGSTDTQYF.

The chain couples TRBV9 to TRBJ2-1; 9 bases agree with TRBD1. Germline assignment: CDR1 SGDLS and CDR2 YYNGEE. With V trimmed by 3 bases and J by 8 bases, 6 bases remained unmatched. There are 14 residues in the CDR3. CDR3 protein: CASSEGQGADEQFF. The DNA for the CDR3 is TGTGCCAGCAGCGAGGGACAGGGTGCCGATGAGCAGTTCTTC.